This T cell receptor beta chain emerged from a study of blood T cells in healthy people across ages. Broader study findings: It was the long-lived donors that had more naive CD4+ cells and higher diversity than aged donors.

Primers used in a second PCR of roughly 6 to 12 cycles were a sample-barcoded 5' primer and a J-beta primer mix. TCRdb re-analysed the 5' RACE reads in MiXCR, keeping a single row per CDR3 protein. Among hundreds of thousands of distinct CDR3 sequences, roughly 50% were seen once, and the ten largest hold around 20%. This clonotype occurred a few times. What it recognizes is unknown. Sequencing used blood. The source is a man between 25 and 39 years old in good health.

The CDR3 loop is CASAQGLGQPQHF. CDR3 in DNA: TGTGCTAGTGCCCAGGGTTTGGGGCAGCCCCAGCATTTT. The chain combines TRBV12-5 with TRBJ1-5; a weak D match, TRBD1 (5 bases). The CDR3 is made up of 13 amino acids. V lost 7 bases and J lost 7, with 14 bases in between. Per germline, CDR1 LGHNT and CDR2 FRNRAP.